This TCR beta chain was identified during a study of identical twins (dated by TCRdb to 2016 to 2018). Some background on the complete study: The study deep-sequenced TCR alpha and beta repertoires from monozygotic twins, unrelated adults of various ages and cord blood to test whether fetal clonotypes persist. To rule out contamination, replicate twin experiments were performed at different times with different library preparation protocols. Results and caveats for the whole study, not just this receptor: Compared with coincidental sharing between unrelated individuals, out-of-frame TCR alpha sequences shared between twins had an excess of sequences with low generation probability. Fewer insertions were carried by abundant cord blood beta clonotypes; a weaker similar trend was observed in young adult naive repertoires, while no such trend was observed in memory repertoires. A weaker excess of twin sharing was found in beta out-of-frame sequences because the signal-to-noise ratio was lowered by fewer shared sequences. In monozygotic twins, out-of-frame TCR alpha sharing was systematically underestimated by recombination models, although the models agreed with sharing between unrelated individuals. Zero-insertion analyses could be partly confounded by invariant T cells such as MAIT and iNKT, though diverse VJ usage argued against such confounding for most clonotypes. Because the same donors could not be followed over many years, the conclusions depended on cross-sectional statistical analysis.

This clonotype was recorded a few times. Its antigen remains undetermined. No per-base quality is available; no much larger clone lies one base away. Every donor was a healthy Caucasian. Taken from cysteine to phenylalanine, the CDR3 has 13 residues. Only CDR3 DNA remains: 39 bases, in frame from the first base. The V and J ends are trimmed by 0 bases and 2 bases, leaving 5 bases between them. CDR1 and CDR2 are drawn from the germline V gene: MGHRA, YSYEKL. Library construction relied on 5' RACE. Data came from an Illumina HiSeq 2000. A universal primer binding site was added through template switching, and the final cDNA carried a unique molecular identifier so that TCR cDNA molecules could be counted accurately. Specific primers in the conserved constant-segment region were used to synthesize first-strand cDNA for TCR alpha and beta chains. To control for contamination, each cDNA library was double barcoded with a SMART-Mk sample barcode plus Illumina barcodes. Two successive PCR steps introduced TruSeq adapter sequences along with Illumina sample barcodes. The TCR alpha and beta cDNA libraries were sequenced on the Illumina HiSeq platform using custom primers. Processing in the source paper ran as follows. Raw reads were processed with MiGEC to extract unique molecular identifiers, and MiXCR was used to determine CDR3 positions. Recombination models were inferred per individual with the repgenHMM and IGoR tools using an EM algorithm. Shared clonotypes were analyzed with the tcR package in R, and sharing was normalized by the product of cloneset sizes. To study raw recombination without the effects of thymic and clonal selection, out-of-frame nonproductive sequences were analyzed. Using fastp trimming at Q25 and MiXCR clonotype assembly, TCRdb reanalyzed the public sequencing data and kept in-frame beta chains. Entries are consolidated by CDR3 protein sequence, retaining the most common genes and DNA. The V and J calls follow TCRdb's processing rather than the paper's. Across this sample there are 1.5 million to 2 million distinct CDR3 sequences, with roughly a third seen only once. Together, the top ten hold 0.25% to 0.3% of the sample.

Sequenced: cord blood. The TCR originated in a newborn girl in good health. This sequence uses TRBV4-1 and TRBJ2-7, with the D gene not clear enough to name. The nucleotides read TGCGCCAGCAGCCAAGAGAATACCTACGAGCAGTACTTC. Its translation reads: CASSQENTYEQYF.